The 13 T cell receptor beta chains below all came from one sample that was sequenced in a study of T cells after yellow fever vaccination. TCRdb used MiXCR to reprocess the 5' RACE reads, holding one entry per CDR3 protein. The sample has 300,000 to 400,000 distinct CDR3 sequences, about 10% seen once. The sample here was CD4+ T cells sorted from PBMCs, taken 45 days after the yellow fever booster vaccination. Receptors were obtained from a man aged 18 to 30 who received the YFV17D yellow fever vaccine.

V usage is TRBV6-2 or TRBV6-3 and J usage is TRBJ1-5, with 9 bases matching TRBD1. The CDR3 length is 16 residues. Trimming cost V 6 bases and J 5 bases; bases outside gene matches: 11. The germline CDR1 and CDR2 sequences are MNHEY and SVGEGT. CDR3 in amino acids: CASSEAGTGNYQPQHF. CDR3 DNA sequence: TGTGCCAGCAGCGAGGCCGGGACAGGGAATTATCAGCCCCAGCATTTT.

This clonotype showed up just a few times. The chain is built from TRBV7-2 and TRBJ1-2, with TRBD1 matching 9 bases. Germline CDR1 reads SGHTA; CDR2 reads FQGNSA. This CDR3 contains 17 residues. V dropped 1 base and J dropped 5; count of bases not matched to a gene: 11. This CDR3 is CASSLEKIGTGNYGYTF. In DNA form, the CDR3 reads TGTGCCAGCAGCTTAGAAAAGATCGGGACAGGGAATTATGGCTACACCTTC. The full variable domain, completed using reference TRBV7-2 and TRBJ1-2, is GAGVSQSPSNKVTEKGKDVELRCDPISGHTALYWYRQSLGQGLEFLIYFQGNSAPDKSGLPSDRFSAERTGGSVSTLTIQRTQQEDSAVYLCASSLEKIGTGNYGYTFGSGTRLTVV.

V gene TRBV19 combines with J gene TRBJ2-1; 9 bases are a match to TRBD2. Trimming took 9 bases from V and 9 from J; bases not matched to a gene: 12. CDR1 is LNHDA, CDR2 SQIVND, per germline (reference sequence). The CDR3 loop spans 14 amino acids. The CDR3 here is CASLSGGLPPEQFF. DNA of the CDR3: TGTGCCAGCCTTAGCGGGGGACTACCCCCTGAGCAGTTCTTC.

This clonotype was seen repeatedly, ten times or more. The V gene is TRBV5-1, the J gene TRBJ2-3, with TRBD1 as a possible D gene (6 bases). The germline V gene encodes CDR1 SGHRS and CDR2 YFSETQ. The CDR3 totals 16 residues. Deletions cut 3 bases from V and 6 bases from J, with 20 bases between. This CDR3 reads CASSSRGSLEEDTQYF. CDR3 DNA sequence: TGCGCCAGCAGCTCCAGGGGCAGCCTCGAGGAGGATACGCAGTATTTT.

In its sample, this clonotype was seen a few times. The V gene is TRBV5-1, the J gene TRBJ2-3; D uncertain. Germline V CDR1 and CDR2: SGHRS, YFSETQ. V was trimmed by 0 bases and J by 2 bases, leaving 7 bases between them. The CDR3 sequence is 14 residues long. The CDR3 DNA is TGCGCCAGCAGCTTGGAACAGATCACAGATACGCAGTATTTT. The encoded protein is CASSLEQITDTQYF. The full variable domain, its missing parts supplied by reference TRBV5-1 and TRBJ2-3, is KAGVTQTPRYLIKTRGQQVTLSCSPISGHRSVSWYQQTPGQGLQFLFEYFSETQRNKGNFPGRFSGRQFSNSRSEMNVSTLELGDSALYLCASSLEQITDTQYFGPGTRLTVL.

This clonotype was detected only a few times. V gene TRBV28 combines with J gene TRBJ2-3, with 10 bases lining up with TRBD2. Trimming removed 6 bases from V and 4 bases from J; junction bases left unmatched: 7. The germline gives CDR1 MDHEN, CDR2 SYDVKM. The CDR3 contains 15 residues. CDR3: CASSSGGAEADTQYF. The CDR3 coding sequence is TGTGCCAGCAGCAGCGGGGGGGCGGAGGCAGATACGCAGTATTTT.

The gene calls are TRBV9 and TRBJ1-3; D gene ambiguous. CDR1 is SGDLS and CDR2 is YYNGEE in the germline V gene. CDR3 length equals 15 residues. V was shortened by 3 bases and J by 0 bases, with 10 bases between the two germline ends. The CDR3 reads CASSERAFSGNTIYF. The CDR3 nucleotides are TGTGCCAGCAGCGAGAGGGCGTTCTCTGGAAACACCATATATTTT.

This clonotype came up a few times. This chain joins TRBV20-1 and TRBJ2-3, with D maybe TRBD1 (5 bases). V shed 6 bases and J shed 2 bases, with 12 bases lying between them. The germline gives CDR1 DFQATT, CDR2 SNEGSKA (reference sequence). CDR3 length equals 13 residues. Here the CDR3 DNA reads TGCAGTGCCAATGGGGCTATCACAGATACGCAGTATTTT. This translates into CSANGAITDTQYF.

The chain is built from TRBV6-1 and TRBJ2-7; TRBD2 is a possible D gene (6 bases). V gave up 4 bases and J gave up 7 bases, with 14 bases separating them. The germline gives CDR1 MNHNS, CDR2 SASEGT. The CDR3 is made up of 13 amino acids. The chain's CDR3 is CASSAGVLREQYV. CDR3 bases: TGTGCCAGCAGTGCGGGGGTTCTGAGGGAGCAGTACGTC.

In this sample, this clonotype turned up many times. The chain combines TRBV20-1 with TRBJ1-2; D perhaps matches TRBD1 (5 bases). Germline V gene data show CDR1 as DFQATT and CDR2 as SNEGSKA (reference sequence). The V gene lost 1 base and the J gene lost 4 bases, with 28 bases spanning the gap. The CDR3 runs 19 residues. CDR3 DNA sequence: TGCAGTGCTAGAGGAATACTAGGAGGGGATTCCGACACTTTCTATGGCTACACCTTC. Translating it yields CSARGILGGDSDTFYGYTF.

This clonotype was observed a handful of times. This chain connects TRBV20-1 to TRBJ2-5; weak D call: TRBD2 (6 bases). Per the germline V gene, CDR1 is DFQATT and CDR2 is SNEGSKA (reference sequence). This CDR3 spans 12 amino acids. V was cut by 3 bases and J by 5 bases, with 10 bases left in between. The chain's CDR3 is CSAREGRETQYF. As DNA, the CDR3 is TGCAGTGCTAGGGAGGGGAGGGAGACCCAGTACTTC.

This clonotype was picked up a small number of times. The chain couples TRBV5-1 to TRBJ2-2; D is possibly TRBD1 (5 bases). Trimming removed 1 base from V and 0 bases from J, with 13 bases in between. The CDR3 consists of 17 residues. The germline V gene has CDR1 SGHRS and CDR2 YFSETQ. The CDR3 coding sequence is TGCGCCAGCAGCTTGAGGAACTGGGGCGCGAACACCGGGGAGCTGTTTTTT. Its protein product is CASSLRNWGANTGELFF.

This clonotype was recorded at least ten times. The chain has TRBV5-1 and TRBJ2-1; 8 positions agree with TRBD1. The CDR3 loop spans 15 amino acids. The junction had 9 bases not matched to a gene; V was cut back by 4 bases and J by 6 bases. CDR1 and CDR2 from the germline V gene are SGHRS and YFSETQ. The CDR3 spells CASSLDRGLLNEQFF. Written as DNA, the CDR3 is TGCGCCAGCAGCCTCGACAGGGGCCTCCTCAATGAGCAGTTCTTC.